This passage covers 30 T cell receptor beta chains from one sample sequenced in a study of T cells after posttransplantation cyclophosphamide. Here immunoSEQ multiplex PCR was the method, and the copy in TCRdb shows in-frame clones only, minus some. Altogether tens of thousands of clones were found in the sample, and no singletons occur. Input material: PBMCs. These receptors all come from a woman between 55 and 75 years old in good health, CMV-negative, and a related stem cell transplant donor.

In its sample, this clone was seen a few times. This chain uses TRBV29-1 with TRBJ2-7; 7 positions agree with TRBD1. Germline-derived CDR1 and CDR2 are SQVTM and ANQGSEA. The CDR3 is made up of 12 amino acids. With V trimmed by 7 bases and J by 4 bases, 7 bases remained unmatched. The CDR3 DNA reads TGCAGCGCTACAGGGGATTCGTACGAGCAGTACTTC. This gives the protein CSATGDSYEQYF.

This clone was found many times. The rearrangement links TRBV18 to TRBJ1-2; D is uncertain. V was pared by 0 bases and J by 6 bases, with 11 bases between. The length of the CDR3 is 14 residues. Germline CDR1 KGHSH, CDR2 LQKENI. The CDR3 loop reads CASSPPGPAHGYTF. DNA of the CDR3: TGTGCCAGCTCACCACCGGGCCCAGCTCATGGCTACACCTTC.

This clone appeared many times. This sequence joins TRBV11-2 and TRBJ1-5; TRBD1 might be the D (6 bases). Germline V CDR1 and CDR2: SGHAT, FQNNGV. The CDR3 has 15 residues. The ends were cut back, 5 bases at V and 4 bases at J, with 15 bases in the middle. DNA of the CDR3: TGTGCCAGCAGCCTGGGACATCTCGAGAATCAGCCCCAGCATTTT. Translating gives CASSLGHLENQPQHF.

Ten or more counts support this clone. This chain connects TRBV6-5 to TRBJ1-3; 8 positions agree with TRBD1. The CDR3 loop spans 14 amino acids. V gave up 6 bases and J gave up 3 bases; unmatched junction bases: 4. Germline assignment: CDR1 MNHEY and CDR2 SVGAGI. This chain's CDR3 is CASRNTGGGNTIYF. Here the CDR3 DNA reads TGTGCCAGCAGAAATACAGGGGGTGGAAACACCATATATTTT.

This clone was observed many times. The J gene is TRBJ2-1, the V gene TRBV4-3; the match to TRBD2 covers 8 bases. V shed 0 bases, J shed 6 bases, and the junction held 4 bases outside the gene matches. CDR1 LGHNA and CDR2 YSLEER come from the germline V gene. This CDR3 is built from 15 residues. The CDR3 protein is CASSQDTSGTNEQFF. The CDR3, as DNA: TGCGCCAGCAGCCAAGACACTAGCGGAACCAATGAGCAGTTCTTC.

This clone was counted a few times. The chain employs TRBV9 and TRBJ2-3, with 7 bases identical to TRBD2. The CDR3 spans 15 residues. J was trimmed by 4 bases and V by 0 bases; bases with no gene match: 5. Germline lookup yields CDR1 SGDLS and CDR2 YYNGEE. The CDR3: CASSVGGGSADTQYF. Written as DNA, the CDR3 is TGTGCCAGCAGCGTAGGTGGCGGGAGTGCAGATACGCAGTATTTT.

This clone has at least ten counts. This rearrangement joins TRBV19 to TRBJ2-7; TRBD1 aligns across 8 bases. V gave up 7 bases and J gave up 6 bases; unmatched junction bases: 8. This CDR3 region has 13 residues. Germline V gives CDR1 LNHDA, CDR2 SQIVND (reference sequence). The CDR3: CASTGQGAGEQYF. The CDR3 DNA sequence: TGTGCCAGTACGGGGCAGGGGGCTGGCGAGCAGTACTTC.

This clone was recorded many times. The rearrangement uses TRBV19 and TRBJ2-3; 7 bases agree with TRBD1. This CDR3 contains 17 residues. The germline CDR1 and CDR2 sequences are LNHDA and SQIVND (reference sequence). After removal of 5 bases from V and 3 bases from J, the junction contained 14 bases not matched to a gene. The CDR3 DNA is TGTGCCAGTAGTTCCCCCCCCGGGACAGTATTAACAGATACGCAGTATTTT. Protein product: CASSSPPGTVLTDTQYF. Drawing the rest from reference TRBV19 and TRBJ2-3, the complete variable domain is DGGITQSPKYLFRKEGQNVTLSCEQNLNHDAMYWYRQDPGQGLRLIYYSQIVNDFQKGDIAEGYSVSREKKESFPLTVTSAQKNPTAFYLCASSSPPGTVLTDTQYFGPGTRLTVL.

This clone appeared many times. The rearrangement joins TRBV4-3 to TRBJ2-5, with D hard to call. CDR3 length: 13 residues. With 3 bases removed from V and 5 bases from J, the gap between germline ends came to 10 bases. Germline-derived CDR1 and CDR2 are LGHNA and YSLEER. CDR3 residues: CASSQVYGETQYF. The CDR3 DNA follows: TGCGCCAGCAGCCAGGTCTACGGGGAGACCCAGTACTTC.

The chain combines TRBV7-9 with TRBJ1-2, with 7 bases fitting TRBD1. CDR3 size: 16 residues. Germline V gene lookup returns CDR1 SEHNR and CDR2 FQNEAQ (reference sequence). After removal of 1 base from V and 8 bases from J, the junction contained 13 bases not matched to a gene. CDR3: CASSLGGVGGERGYTF. The CDR3 DNA follows: TGTGCCAGCAGCTTAGGGGGAGTAGGGGGCGAGCGCGGCTACACCTTC.

This clone occurred many times. V and J are TRBV28 and TRBJ1-2; maybe TRBD1 (5 bases). Germline CDR1 MDHEN, CDR2 SYDVKM. Trimming removed 4 bases from V and 5 bases from J, with 14 bases in between. The CDR3 is 14 residues long. The CDR3 here is CASSWVDKRYGYTF. CDR3 sequence (DNA): TGTGCCAGCAGTTGGGTGGACAAGCGATATGGCTACACCTTC.

This clone was seen ten or more times. This rearrangement joins TRBV28 to TRBJ1-1; 8 nucleotides match TRBD1. CDR1 and CDR2 (germline): MDHEN, SYDVKM. There are 15 residues in the CDR3. J gave up 5 bases and V 5 bases, and 10 bases lay outside the gene matches. CDR3 nucleotides: TGTGCCAGCAGTCACTCCAGGGGGCGAAGGACTGAAGCTTTCTTT. This encodes CASSHSRGRRTEAFF.

In its sample, this clone was seen many times. The chain employs TRBV7-3 and TRBJ1-1, with 10 bases identical to TRBD1. Germline values: CDR1 SGHTA, CDR2 FQGTGA. The CDR3 is 16 residues long. Trimming at V came to 3 bases and at J to 3 bases, leaving 7 bases not matched to a gene. Written as DNA, the CDR3 is TGTGCCAGCAGCTTCCTACCAGGACAGGGGGACACTGAAGCTTTCTTT. Protein: CASSFLPGQGDTEAFF.

This clone came up many times. The chain employs TRBV5-1 and TRBJ2-1; 7 nucleotides line up with TRBD2. V shed 0 bases, J shed 4 bases, and the junction held 10 bases outside the gene matches. The germline V gene encodes CDR1 SGHRS and CDR2 YFSETQ. This CDR3 is built from 17 residues. This CDR3 reads CASSLVSGGTTYNEQFF. DNA of the CDR3: TGCGCCAGCAGCTTGGTTAGCGGAGGGACTACTTACAATGAGCAGTTCTTC. The complete variable domain, with remaining parts taken from reference TRBV5-1 and TRBJ2-1, reads KAGVTQTPRYLIKTRGQQVTLSCSPISGHRSVSWYQQTPGQGLQFLFEYFSETQRNKGNFPGRFSGRQFSNSRSEMNVSTLELGDSALYLCASSLVSGGTTYNEQFFGPGTRLTVL.

This clone was counted ten times or more. The chain uses TRBV19 and TRBJ2-1; 9 bases are shared with TRBD2. J gave up 7 bases and V 5 bases, and 9 bases lay outside the gene matches. The CDR3 sequence is 15 residues long. Germline V gene sequence: CDR1 LNHDA, CDR2 SQIVND (reference sequence). The CDR3 DNA follows: TGTGCCAGTAGTTTTCGCACTAGCGGGCCAAATGAGCAGTTCTTC. Translating gives CASSFRTSGPNEQFF.

In this sample, this clone turned up many times. This chain links TRBV28 with TRBJ1-3, with a possible D match to TRBD1 (6 bases). Per the germline V gene, CDR1 is MDHEN and CDR2 is SYDVKM. CDR3 length equals 16 residues. V lost 5 bases and J 0 bases, leaving 14 bases between the germline ends. The CDR3 loop is CASSGQFIFSGNTIYF. As DNA, the CDR3 is TGTGCCAGCAGTGGACAGTTTATTTTCTCTGGAAACACCATATATTTT.

This clone was observed many times. CDR3 region: CASSPGGYGYTF. The CDR3 bases are TGCGCCAGCAGCCCGGGGGGGTATGGCTACACCTTC. The chain has TRBV5-1 and TRBJ1-2; the D gene is possibly TRBD1 (5 bases). Germline assignment: CDR1 SGHRS and CDR2 YFSETQ. The CDR3 length is 12 residues. V lost 4 bases, J lost 5 bases, and 9 bases lay in between.

This clone was counted many times. The V gene is TRBV19, the J gene TRBJ2-3; 7 positions agree with TRBD2. Trimming cost V 0 bases and J 6 bases; bases outside gene matches: 12. The CDR3 consists of 17 residues. Germline V gives CDR1 LNHDA, CDR2 SQIVND (reference sequence). CDR3: CASSIEASGVKGDTQYF. CDR3 nucleotide sequence: TGTGCCAGTAGTATAGAGGCTAGCGGAGTCAAGGGGGATACGCAGTATTTT.

This clone occurred many times. The J gene is TRBJ1-1, the V gene TRBV7-9, with a possible D match to TRBD1 (6 bases). Between the trimmed V and J ends, which lost 5 bases and 0 bases, there was a span of 10 bases. This CDR3 spans 14 amino acids. Looked up from germline, CDR1 is SEHNR and CDR2 is FQNEAQ (reference sequence). The CDR3 nucleotides read TGTGCCAGCAGCGCGGGACAAATGAACACTGAAGCTTTCTTT. It is translated as CASSAGQMNTEAFF.

This clone was observed many times. This chain connects TRBV5-6 to TRBJ2-1; tentatively, D is TRBD2 (6 bases). V lost 4 bases to trimming and J lost 4 bases, with 9 bases between them. The germline gives CDR1 SGHDT, CDR2 YYEEEE. The CDR3 spans 13 residues. Here the CDR3 reads CASSAGTYNEQFF. The CDR3 DNA reads as TGTGCCAGCAGCGCTGGGACTTACAATGAGCAGTTCTTC.

In this sample, this clone turned up many times. In DNA, the CDR3 is TGTGCCAGCAGTTTAAGGGGTGAAGCTTTCTTT. Residues: CASSLRGEAFF. This chain uses TRBV12-3 or TRBV12-4 with TRBJ1-1, with a tentative D call TRBD1 (5 bases). CDR3 length equals 11 residues. Trimming left V 2 bases short and J 7 bases short, with 5 bases between.

The table lists this clone with many counts. This chain connects TRBV28 to TRBJ1-5; D perhaps matches TRBD1 (6 bases). Germline CDR1 MDHEN, CDR2 SYDVKM. This CDR3 has 15 residues. Trimming took 6 bases from V and 1 from J, leaving 13 bases between them. The CDR3 region has the DNA TGTGCCAGCAGGATCAGGGGACTAAGCAATCAGCCCCAGCATTTT. Translated, it gives CASRIRGLSNQPQHF.

The chain links TRBV15 to TRBJ1-1, with TRBD1 matching 10 bases. The germline CDR1 and CDR2 sequences are LNHNV and YYDKDF (reference sequence). The CDR3 sequence is 17 residues long. V trimming: 0 bases; J trimming: 1 base; junction bases outside the gene matches: 5. DNA of the CDR3: TGTGCCACCAGCAGAGATTTGGACAGGGGGACGAACACTGAAGCTTTCTTT. This encodes CATSRDLDRGTNTEAFF.

There are many counts of this clone. The chain is built from TRBV9 and TRBJ2-3, with TRBD1 matching 9 bases. Germline V gene data show CDR1 as SGDLS and CDR2 as YYNGEE. V shed 1 base, J shed 6 bases, and the junction held 9 bases outside the gene matches. The CDR3 is 16 residues long. CDR3 residues: CASSVRMGQGFDTQYF. DNA for the CDR3: TGTGCCAGCAGCGTACGGATGGGACAGGGCTTTGATACGCAGTATTTT.

CDR3 loop: CASSRPSGANTGELFF. The CDR3 DNA reads TGTGCCAGCAGCCGACCGAGCGGGGCGAACACCGGGGAGCTGTTTTTT. This rearrangement joins TRBV7-3 to TRBJ2-2; 7 bases match TRBD2. V lost 5 bases, J lost 0 bases, and 6 bases stayed unmatched. Germline V lookup: CDR1 SGHTA, CDR2 FQGTGA. The CDR3 has 16 amino acids.

This clone was recorded many times. The rearrangement uses TRBV7-2 and TRBJ1-5; unclear D gene. Per the germline V gene, CDR1 is SGHTA and CDR2 is FQGNSA. Trimming left V 1 base short and J 9 bases short, with 7 bases between. The CDR3 covers 12 residues. The CDR3 coding sequence is TGTGCCAGCAGCTTAGTCGGTATGCCCCAGCATTTT. Translated: CASSLVGMPQHF.

The chain carries TRBV30 and TRBJ2-7; possibly TRBD1 for D (5 bases). Deletions cut 4 bases from V and 6 bases from J, with 19 bases between. Germline V lookup: CDR1 GTSNPN, CDR2 SVGIG (reference sequence). The length of the CDR3 is 14 residues. For the CDR3, the DNA is TGTGCCTGGACCTCTTCCACAGGATGGGCCGAGCAGTACTTC. Translated: CAWTSSTGWAEQYF.

This chain uses TRBV2 with TRBJ1-5; weak D call: TRBD1 (6 bases). The CDR3 spans 13 residues. Germline CDR1 is SNHLY and CDR2 is FYNNEI. Trimming took 4 bases from V and 4 from J, leaving 8 bases between them. The CDR3 region is CASSVQGNQPQHF. CDR3 in DNA: TGTGCCAGCAGTGTCCAGGGGAATCAGCCCCAGCATTTT.

This clone has at least ten counts. J is TRBJ2-2 and V is TRBV7-3, with D unclear. The CDR3 length is 13 residues. The germline V gene encodes CDR1 SGHTA and CDR2 FQGTGA. Between the trimmed V and J ends, which lost 5 bases and 7 bases, there was a span of 11 bases. CDR3 sequence: CASSPSVGGELFF. The CDR3 region has the DNA TGTGCCAGCAGCCCGAGCGTTGGCGGGGAGCTGTTTTTT.

The chain recombines TRBV15 with TRBJ2-2, with 7 bases matching TRBD2. The CDR3 is 17 amino acids. Germline V gives CDR1 LNHNV, CDR2 YYDKDF (reference sequence). J was trimmed by 2 bases and V by 0 bases; bases with no gene match: 6. The CDR3 nucleotides are TGTGCCACCAGCAGAGATTCGGGGGGTCTAAACACCGGGGAGCTGTTTTTT. Translation gives CATSRDSGGLNTGELFF. The variable domain in full, completed from reference TRBV15 and TRBJ2-2, reads DAMVIQNPRYQVTQFGKPVTLSCSQTLNHNVMYWYQQKSSQAPKLLFHYYDKDFNNEADTPDNFQSRRPNTSFCFLDIRSPGLGDTAMYLCATSRDSGGLNTGELFFGEGSRLTVL.